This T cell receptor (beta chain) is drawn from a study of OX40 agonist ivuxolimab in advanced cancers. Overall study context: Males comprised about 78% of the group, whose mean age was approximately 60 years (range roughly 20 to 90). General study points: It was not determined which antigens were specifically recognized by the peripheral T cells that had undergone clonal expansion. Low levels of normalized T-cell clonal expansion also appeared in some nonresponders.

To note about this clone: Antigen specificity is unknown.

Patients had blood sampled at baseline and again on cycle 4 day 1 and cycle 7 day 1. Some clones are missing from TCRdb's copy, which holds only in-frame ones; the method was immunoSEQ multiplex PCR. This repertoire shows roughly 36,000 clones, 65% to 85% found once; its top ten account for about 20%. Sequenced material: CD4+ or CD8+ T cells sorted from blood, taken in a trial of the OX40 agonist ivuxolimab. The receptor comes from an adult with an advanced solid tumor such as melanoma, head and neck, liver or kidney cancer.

Written as DNA, the CDR3 is TGTGCCAGCAGCTTAGTGGGGGGATATCAGCCCCAGCATTTT. It specifies CASSLVGGYQPQHF. The J gene is TRBJ1-5, the V gene TRBV5-8, with D perhaps matching TRBD1 (5 bases). This CDR3 contains 14 residues. Trimming removed 2 bases at V and 5 bases at J, with 11 bases between. Per germline, CDR1 SGHTS and CDR2 YDEGEE. The full variable domain, in which reference TRBV5-8 and TRBJ1-5 provide the parts outside the CDR3, is EAGVTQSPTHLIKTRGQQATLRCSPISGHTSVYWYQQALGLGLQFLLWYDEGEERNRGNFPPRFSGRQFPNYSSELNVNALELEDSALYLCASSLVGGYQPQHFGDGTRLSIL.